This TCR beta chain was observed in a study of cytomegalovirus exposure and HLA in healthy donors. As concerns this clone: Antigen: not known.

PCR amplification relied on 60 Vbeta primers (plus 13 Jbeta primers). Sequencing used immunoSEQ multiplex PCR; TCRdb keeps in-frame clones, though not all of them. The sample contains 160,000 or so clones, 70% to 80% of which appear only once. The CDR3 runs 14 residues. Germline-derived CDR1 and CDR2 are SNHLY and FYNNEI. V lost 5 bases, J lost 8 bases, and 11 bases stayed unmatched. Whole-study results and caveats: Analyzed later, association rates of TCRs varied across HLA loci, with DRB1 most and HLA-C fewest. Later analysis associated a missense DCLRE1C variant with TCR beta V- and J-gene trimming.

The V and J genes are TRBV2 and TRBJ1-2; 7 bases fit TRBD1. This clonotype originated in a man aged 18 to 29 in good health and CMV-seropositive. The sequenced material came from PBMCs. The CDR3 here is CASSLHDRVGGYTF. CDR3 nucleotides: TGTGCCAGCAGTCTACATGACAGGGTCGGGGGCTACACCTTC.